This TCR beta chain was observed in a study of tissue T cells after allogeneic stem cell transplantation. The time point denotes: mouse harvest day 14 after allogeneic transplant. Each mouse received 10^7 T-cell-depleted marrow cells plus 10^6 splenic CD5+ T cells by tail vein. B6 (H2b) cells into BALB/c (H2d) mice; tissues taken at day 7 or 14. This clone was counted between two and nine times. Its antigen is undetermined. Mouse gene names and germline throughout. The read terminates 1 residue ahead of where the CDR3 ends, so the germline J gene completes it. Findings of the study overall: The patient cohort was small and clinically heterogeneous, with limited sampling depth. Only a limited share of tissue TCRs appeared in blood or spleen.

The protocol was immunoSEQ multiplex PCR, while the TCRdb copy is restricted to in-frame clones and leaves out a portion. The table has about 4,600 clones, about 49% seen once; the top ten hold 15% to 20%. The germline V gene encodes CDR1 SQVVS and CDR2 ANEGSEA. The CDR3 extends over 13 amino acids. The V and J ends lost 6 bases and 1 base, in that order; junction bases with no gene match: 2. This chain joins TRBV30 and TRBJ2-1; 8 nucleotides agree with TRBD1. Sequencing used lymph node tissue. The sequence derives from a female BALB/c mouse given C57BL/6 T cells with graft-versus-host disease after an allogeneic hematopoietic cell transplant. The CDR3 DNA, read in part, is TGTAGTTCAAGACAGGGGAACTATGCTGAGCAGTTC. Amino acids: CSSRQGNYAEQF. The full-length CDR3 reads as CSSRQGNYAEQFF.